This is a list of T cell receptor beta chains from one sample in a study of T-cell reconstitution after alpha-beta-depleted transplantation in children. One entry per CDR3 protein results from TCRdb running MiXCR on the PCR reads. The table shows about 900,000 distinct CDR3 sequences, with about 29% occurring only once. The sequences come from PBMCs, mostly from graft donor cells, collected 360 days after TCRalphabeta/CD19-depleted stem cell transplant. These receptors were collected from a boy younger than two who had a stem cell transplant for SCID, so the T cells may come from the graft donor. The CDR3 runs from the conserved cysteine through the conserved F or W. A D gene is named only where the DNA matches it firmly. The size entry is marked missing in some rows and otherwise reads once, few, many or a size class.

TRBV6-2/TRBV6-3,TRBJ2-1,.,few,CASGKGRRSYNEQFF,TGTGCCAGCGGCAAGGGGAGGAGGTCCTACAATGAGCAGTTCTTC
TRBV28,TRBJ2-5,.,few,CASRGETVLQETQYF,TGTGCCAGCAGGGGGGAGACTGTACTCCAAGAGACCCAGTACTTC
TRBV5-1,TRBJ1-6,TRBD1,.,CASSPKDRANSPLHF,TGCGCCAGCAGCCCTAAAGACAGGGCAAACTCACCCCTCCACTTT
TRBV6-6,TRBJ2-3,.,few,CASSSADIDTQYF,TGTGCCAGCAGTTCCGCTGATATCGATACGCAGTATTTT
TRBV7-9,TRBJ2-7,.,.,CASFDSRQFGYEQYF,TGTGCCAGCTTTGACTCGAGGCAGTTTGGGTACGAGCAGTACTTC
TRBV2,TRBJ2-7,.,.,CASSEGTRGKNEQYF,TGTGCCAGCAGTGAAGGAACTAGGGGGAAGAACGAGCAGTACTTC
TRBV5-1,TRBJ2-1,TRBD2,.,CASSLGLAGLRGEQFF,TGCGCCAGCAGCTTGGGACTAGCGGGACTTAGGGGTGAGCAGTTCTTC
TRBV5-6,TRBJ2-1,TRBD2,.,CASSLRRASGGLSSYNEQFF,TGTGCCAGCAGCTTGAGACGGGCTAGCGGGGGGCTGAGCTCCTACAATGAGCAGTTCTTC
TRBV20-1,TRBJ1-5,.,few,CSARVEGNQPQHF,TGCAGTGCTCGAGTGGAGGGCAATCAGCCCCAGCATTTT
TRBV4-3,TRBJ2-4,.,few,CASSHRVLRLGEENIQYF,TGCGCCAGCAGCCACCGCGTTTTACGGCTGGGGGAAGAAAACATTCAGTACTTC
TRBV5-1,TRBJ2-7,.,.,CASSLPGRTYEQYF,TGCGCCAGCAGCTTGCCGGGACGGACCTACGAGCAGTACTTC
TRBV21-1,TRBJ2-2,.,many,CASSNLRTVTGELFF,TGTGCCAGCAGCAATCTTAGGACGGTCACCGGGGAGCTGTTTTTT
TRBV7-2,TRBJ2-2,.,.,CASSLVWGPGELFF,TGTGCCAGCAGCTTAGTTTGGGGGCCCGGGGAGCTGTTTTTT
TRBV30,TRBJ1-1,.,.,CAWTRQGWGDTEAFF,TGTGCCTGGACCAGGCAGGGGTGGGGGGACACTGAAGCTTTCTTT
TRBV12-3/TRBV12-4,TRBJ2-3,TRBD2,.,CASSARLAGATDTQYF,TGTGCCAGCAGTGCCCGACTAGCGGGGGCGACAGATACGCAGTATTTT
TRBV29-1,TRBJ1-4,.,.,CSVERGRGGKLFF,TGCAGCGTTGAACGAGGGAGAGGTGGGAAACTGTTTTTT
TRBV5-1,TRBJ1-4,.,.,CASSLQGRSDEKLFF,TGCGCCAGCAGCTTACAGGGAAGATCGGATGAAAAACTGTTTTTT
TRBV6-2/TRBV6-3,TRBJ2-1,TRBD2,few,CASSRLARHNEQFF,TGTGCCAGCAGTCGACTAGCGCGACACAATGAGCAGTTCTTC
TRBV15,TRBJ2-1,.,.,CATSDRTVAYNEQFF,TGTGCCACCAGTGACCGGACAGTCGCCTACAATGAGCAGTTCTTC
TRBV5-1,TRBJ2-5,.,.,CASSSLGQETQYF,TGCGCCAGCAGCTCTCTAGGGCAAGAGACCCAGTACTTC
TRBV25-1,TRBJ1-2,TRBD1,.,CASSEYEEGANYGYTF,TGTGCCAGCAGTGAATATGAGGAGGGGGCGAACTATGGCTACACCTTC
TRBV28,TRBJ2-7,.,.,CASSPGASSYEQYF,TGTGCCAGCAGCCCAGGGGCCAGCTCCTACGAGCAGTACTTC
TRBV29-1,TRBJ2-3,.,.,CSVRGVLTDTQYF,TGCAGCGTCCGAGGGGTGCTCACAGATACGCAGTATTTT
TRBV12-3/TRBV12-4,TRBJ1-2,TRBD1,few,CASSLSGTGVGYTF,TGTGCCAGCAGTTTATCCGGGACAGGAGTCGGCTACACCTTC
TRBV20-1,TRBJ2-3,TRBD2,.,CSAREGTSGTTDTQYF,TGCAGTGCTAGAGAAGGTACTAGCGGCACCACAGATACGCAGTATTTT
TRBV29-1,TRBJ2-1,TRBD1,few,CSVGGTGVYNEQFF,TGCAGCGTTGGAGGGACAGGGGTTTACAATGAGCAGTTCTTC
TRBV12-3/TRBV12-4,TRBJ2-3,.,.,CASTQYTDTQYF,TGTGCCAGCACACAATACACAGATACGCAGTATTTT
TRBV2,TRBJ2-5,.,few,CASSDIVEETQYF,TGTGCCAGCAGTGATATAGTGGAAGAGACCCAGTACTTC
TRBV7-2,TRBJ2-5,.,.,CASSASVETQYF,TGTGCCAGCAGCGCGTCGGTAGAGACCCAGTACTTC
TRBV7-8,TRBJ1-2,.,.,CASSWSGDGYTF,TGTGCCAGCAGCTGGTCAGGCGATGGCTACACCTTC
TRBV28,TRBJ2-3,TRBD2,.,CASSSASGDYTDTQYF,TGTGCCAGCAGTTCCGCCTCGGGGGACTACACAGATACGCAGTATTTT
TRBV6-5,TRBJ1-5,.,.,CASLGQFNQPQHF,TGTGCCAGCCTTGGACAGTTCAATCAGCCCCAGCATTTT
TRBV4-2,TRBJ2-5,TRBD2,.,CASSQDPLAGALGTQYF,TGTGCCAGCAGCCAAGATCCCCTAGCGGGGGCCCTGGGGACCCAGTACTTC
TRBV20-1,TRBJ2-1,.,.,CSAILGAGNEQFF,TGCAGTGCTATCCTGGGGGCCGGCAATGAGCAGTTCTTC
TRBV4-2,TRBJ2-1,.,many,CASSQEGTSSYNEQFF,TGTGCCAGCAGCCAAGAAGGCACAAGCTCCTACAATGAGCAGTTCTTC
TRBV4-1,TRBJ2-5,.,once,CASSQALPGGREAVRRETQYF,TGCGCCAGCAGCCAGGCACTGCCAGGTGGGCGTGAGGCCGTGCGGAGGGAGACCCAGTACTTC
TRBV7-8,TRBJ2-1,.,few,CASSFFGTRNEQFF,TGTGCCAGCAGCTTTTTCGGGACCAGGAATGAGCAGTTCTTC
TRBV20-1,TRBJ1-1,.,many,CSARDALGGTEAFF,TGCAGTGCTAGGGATGCCCTGGGCGGCACTGAAGCTTTCTTT
TRBV10-3,TRBJ2-5,TRBD1,.,CAISEGSPGQGKETQYF,TGTGCCATCAGTGAGGGGTCACCGGGACAGGGGAAGGAGACCCAGTACTTC
TRBV12-3/TRBV12-4,TRBJ1-2,.,.,CASSFWGQTTNYGYTF,TGTGCCAGCAGTTTTTGGGGGCAGACGACTAACTATGGCTACACCTTC
TRBV5-6,TRBJ2-5,TRBD1,.,CASSSPWTGRETQYF,TGTGCCAGCAGCTCCCCCTGGACAGGTCGGGAGACCCAGTACTTC
TRBV19,TRBJ2-7,TRBD1,few,CASSMPGQGAHEQYF,TGTGCCAGTAGTATGCCGGGACAGGGGGCTCACGAGCAGTACTTC
TRBV12-3/TRBV12-4,TRBJ1-3,TRBD1,few,CASSLRTGQNTIYF,TGTGCCAGCAGTCTTCGGACAGGCCAAAACACCATATATTTT
TRBV20-1,TRBJ2-3,TRBD1,.,CSASAQGVSDTQYF,TGCAGTGCTAGTGCGCAGGGGGTATCAGATACGCAGTATTTT
TRBV5-1,TRBJ2-5,TRBD1,.,CASSFDRGPGTQYF,TGCGCCAGCAGCTTTGACAGGGGGCCGGGGACCCAGTACTTC
TRBV4-1,TRBJ1-1,.,few,CASSQGGSGSTEAFF,TGCGCCAGCAGCCAAGGGGGATCGGGGTCCACTGAAGCTTTCTTT
TRBV9,TRBJ2-1,.,few,CASSVVEGPYNEQFF,TGTGCCAGCAGCGTAGTGGAGGGACCGTACAATGAGCAGTTCTTC
TRBV6-5,TRBJ2-7,TRBD2,.,CASSLLAGGPRGEQYF,TGTGCCAGCAGTTTGCTAGCGGGGGGGCCTAGAGGCGAGCAGTACTTC
TRBV20-1,TRBJ2-7,TRBD1,few,CSGLGQLNGYEQYF,TGCAGTGGCCTGGGACAGCTTAATGGGTACGAGCAGTACTTC
TRBV7-9,TRBJ2-3,.,many,CASSLGTAGTDTQYF,TGTGCCAGCAGCTTAGGGACGGCCGGCACAGATACGCAGTATTTT
TRBV6-1,TRBJ2-7,.,.,CASSEGRGSSYEQYF,TGTGCCAGCAGTGAAGGAAGGGGTAGCTCCTACGAGCAGTACTTC
TRBV5-1,TRBJ2-7,.,.,CASSSSSGTLYEQYF,TGCGCCAGCAGCTCCAGTTCCGGGACCCTCTACGAGCAGTACTTC
TRBV11-2,TRBJ2-1,.,few,CASSPPSGEQFF,TGTGCCAGCAGCCCCCCGAGTGGTGAGCAGTTCTTC
TRBV7-2,TRBJ2-5,.,.,CASSKRGGSLQETQYF,TGTGCCAGCAGTAAGAGGGGGGGTTCACTCCAAGAGACCCAGTACTTC
TRBV6-1,TRBJ2-5,TRBD2,.,CASRLAKHGTQYF,TGTGCCAGCAGACTAGCGAAGCATGGGACCCAGTACTTC
TRBV12-3/TRBV12-4,TRBJ2-7,.,.,CASSPRKNEQYF,TGTGCCAGCAGTCCCAGGAAAAACGAGCAGTACTTC
TRBV5-1,TRBJ2-2,.,.,CASSSISGLPTGELFF,TGCGCCAGCAGTTCTATCTCAGGACTTCCCACCGGGGAGCTGTTTTTT